The rows below give T cell receptor beta chains drawn from one sample of a study of siplizumab effects on memory and regulatory T cells. Clones were sequenced by immunoSEQ multiplex PCR, and TCRdb holds only the in-frame ones, with some missing. The sample has some 100,000 clones, 92% seen once; the top ten hold 0.65% to 0.8%. Input material: Tregs sorted from blood. These receptors were taken from a human donor in good health. Both conserved end residues are part of each CDR3. The D gene is left open where the match is weak. For some rows the clone size is stated as once, few or many, or as a class when expanded; others skip it.

j_gene: TRBJ1-5; d_gene: TRBD1; abundance: -; v_gene: TRBV10-3; CDR3aa: CAISESGQGWNQPQHF; CDR3nt: TGTGCCATCAGTGAGTCCGGACAGGGCTGGAATCAGCCCCAGCATTTT
j_gene: TRBJ2-3; d_gene: TRBD2; abundance: -; v_gene: TRBV7-8; CDR3aa: CASSLVYRTWTSGSLTADTQYF; CDR3nt: TGTGCCAGCAGCTTAGTTTACAGGACTTGGACTAGCGGGAGTCTTACCGCGGATACGCAGTATTTT
j_gene: TRBJ1-4; d_gene: -; abundance: -; v_gene: TRBV6-1; CDR3aa: CASRLRLREEKLFF; CDR3nt: TGTGCCAGCAGGCTGAGGTTGCGCGAAGAAAAACTGTTTTTT
j_gene: TRBJ2-5; d_gene: TRBD2; abundance: -; v_gene: TRBV5-1; CDR3aa: CASSFAGGPKETQYF; CDR3nt: TGCGCCAGCAGCTTCGCGGGAGGGCCAAAAGAGACCCAGTACTTC
j_gene: TRBJ2-7; d_gene: TRBD1; abundance: -; v_gene: TRBV19; CDR3aa: CASSLRPQGSSYEQYF; CDR3nt: TGTGCCAGTAGCCTCCGTCCACAGGGGAGCTCCTACGAGCAGTACTTC
j_gene: TRBJ1-1; d_gene: -; abundance: many; v_gene: TRBV7-2; CDR3aa: CASSPQGYGYTEAFF; CDR3nt: TGTGCCAGCAGCCCACAGGGTTATGGTTACACTGAAGCTTTCTTT
j_gene: TRBJ2-5; d_gene: TRBD2; abundance: -; v_gene: TRBV19; CDR3aa: CASSPGGETQYF; CDR3nt: TGTGCCAGTAGCCCGGGAGGAGAGACCCAGTACTTC
j_gene: TRBJ2-1; d_gene: TRBD2; abundance: -; v_gene: TRBV15; CDR3aa: CATSRFWRESGNEQFF; CDR3nt: TGTGCCACCAGCAGATTCTGGCGGGAGTCGGGCAATGAGCAGTTCTTC
j_gene: TRBJ1-2; d_gene: -; abundance: -; v_gene: TRBV19; CDR3aa: CASSITARELNYGYTF; CDR3nt: TGTGCCAGTAGTATTACGGCCAGGGAACTTAACTATGGCTACACCTTC
j_gene: TRBJ1-5; d_gene: -; abundance: -; v_gene: TRBV6-5; CDR3aa: CASSYVEAQHF; CDR3nt: TGTGCCAGCAGTTACGTGGAGGCCCAGCATTTT
j_gene: TRBJ2-5; d_gene: TRBD1; abundance: -; v_gene: TRBV5-8; CDR3aa: CASSTGGETQYF; CDR3nt: TGTGCCAGCAGCACAGGGGGGGAGACCCAGTACTTC
j_gene: TRBJ1-1; d_gene: TRBD1; abundance: -; v_gene: TRBV19; CDR3aa: CATLDRAGTEAFF; CDR3nt: TGTGCCACATTAGACAGGGCGGGGACTGAAGCTTTCTTT
j_gene: TRBJ2-1; d_gene: -; abundance: -; v_gene: TRBV11-2; CDR3aa: CASSLVMGANEQFF; CDR3nt: TGTGCCAGCAGCTTAGTTATGGGGGCGAATGAGCAGTTCTTC
j_gene: TRBJ2-1; d_gene: TRBD1; abundance: -; v_gene: TRBV4-3; CDR3aa: CASSPDRDINEQFF; CDR3nt: TGCGCCAGCAGCCCCGACAGGGATATTAATGAGCAGTTCTTC
j_gene: TRBJ2-5; d_gene: -; abundance: -; v_gene: TRBV2; CDR3aa: CASSRAEETQYF; CDR3nt: TGTGCCAGCAGTCGAGCGGAAGAGACCCAGTACTTC
j_gene: TRBJ2-1; d_gene: -; abundance: -; v_gene: TRBV7-3; CDR3aa: CASSNQAYNEQFF; CDR3nt: TGTGCCAGCAGCAACCAGGCCTACAATGAGCAGTTCTTC
j_gene: TRBJ1-2; d_gene: -; abundance: -; v_gene: TRBV28; CDR3aa: CASNGFYGYTF; CDR3nt: TGTGCCAGCAACGGCTTCTATGGCTACACCTTC
j_gene: TRBJ2-1; d_gene: TRBD2; abundance: -; v_gene: TRBV7-3; CDR3aa: CASSRYSSGSYNEQFF; CDR3nt: TGTGCCAGCAGCCGTTACTCTAGCGGGAGTTACAATGAGCAGTTCTTC
j_gene: TRBJ2-1; d_gene: -; abundance: -; v_gene: TRBV20-1; CDR3aa: CSAKSRGQFF; CDR3nt: TGCAGTGCAAAAAGTCGTGGGCAGTTCTTC